A selection of T cell receptor beta chains follows, all from one sample in a study of T-cell memory formation after mild COVID-19. TCRdb analysed the 5' RACE reads with MiXCR anew, one entry per CDR3 protein. The table includes around 300,000 distinct CDR3 sequences, around 8% detected once. The specimen sequenced was PBMCs or a T cell subset sorted from them (not recorded which). Source of these receptors: a man younger than 30 who had mild COVID-19 (a few samples of this study predate the infection). Cell type and time point are not known. Each CDR3 is given with its conserved first and last residue. The D gene is left open where the match is weak. Not every row has a clone size; where given, it reads once, few, many or a size class.

v_gene	abundance	d_gene	j_gene	CDR3nt	CDR3aa
TRBV20-1	few	.	TRBJ1-5	TGCAGTGCTAGAGATCCCAGGGAAATTAGTATGCGCAATCAGCCCCAGCATTTT	CSARDPREISMRNQPQHF
TRBV24-1	.	TRBD2	TRBJ2-5	TGTGCCACCAGTGATCCGACTAGCGGGAGACAAGAGACCCAGTACTTC	CATSDPTSGRQETQYF
TRBV13	few	.	TRBJ2-3	TGTGCCAGCAGCTGGGGGGGCATAGATACGCAGTATTTT	CASSWGGIDTQYF
TRBV12-3/TRBV12-4	.	.	TRBJ2-2	TGTGCCAGCAGTTTACAACGGAGCGGGGAGCTGTTTTTT	CASSLQRSGELFF
TRBV15	.	.	TRBJ1-1	TGTGCCACCAGCAGAGGAGGAGTGGGGGCTTTCTTT	CATSRGGVGAFF
TRBV4-2	.	.	TRBJ1-1	TGTGCCAGCAGCCAGGGGGGGGGGACACAGGGAGATGAAGCTTTCTTT	CASSQGGGTQGDEAFF
TRBV12-3/TRBV12-4	.	TRBD2	TRBJ2-2	TGTGCCAGCAGTTTAGAGCGGGGTCCCACCGGGGAGCTGTTTTTT	CASSLERGPTGELFF
TRBV24-1	.	.	TRBJ2-2	TGTGCCACCAGTGATTTACTGACCGGGGAGCTGTTTTTT	CATSDLLTGELFF
TRBV19	many	.	TRBJ1-1	TGTGCCAGTAGTTTCCGTCACACTGAAGCTTTCTTT	CASSFRHTEAFF
TRBV7-9	.	.	TRBJ2-2	TGTGCCAGCAGCTTAGACCCCCAGGGTTCCCGGGAGCTGTTTTTT	CASSLDPQGSRELFF
TRBV27	many	.	TRBJ1-2	TGTGCCAGCAGTGACCGCTACTATGGCTACACCTTC	CASSDRYYGYTF
TRBV6-5	.	TRBD1	TRBJ1-5	TGTGCCAGCAGCCCCGGGACAGGGATCTATCAGCCCCAGCATTTT	CASSPGTGIYQPQHF
TRBV30	few	.	TRBJ2-5	TGTGCCTGGAGTTCCCAAGAGACCCAGTACTTC	CAWSSQETQYF
TRBV5-1	.	TRBD1	TRBJ1-2	TGCGCCAGCAGAACGGACAGGGTGAGGTATGGCTACACCTTC	CASRTDRVRYGYTF
TRBV5-1	.	.	TRBJ2-2	TGCGCCAGCAGCTTTCGTCGGGAAAACACCGGGGAGCTGTTTTTT	CASSFRRENTGELFF
TRBV4-1	many	.	TRBJ2-5	TGCGCCAGCAGCCAAGGCCAAGAGACCCAGTACTTC	CASSQGQETQYF
TRBV5-1	many	.	TRBJ2-3	TGCGCCAGCAGCTTGGAATCCAGGCCCACAGATACGCAGTATTTT	CASSLESRPTDTQYF
TRBV27	few	.	TRBJ1-1	TGTGCCAGCACAAGGCCCGGGGCTGAAGCTTTCTTT	CASTRPGAEAFF
TRBV29-1	.	.	TRBJ1-2	TGCAGCGTTGAAGAGGGGACGTTCTACTACACCTTC	CSVEEGTFYYTF
TRBV4-2	.	.	TRBJ2-5	TGTGCCAGCAGCCAACTCGGGACTCGGGAGACCCAGTACTTC	CASSQLGTRETQYF
TRBV6-2/TRBV6-3	.	.	TRBJ1-2	TGTGCCAGCAGTCATACAGGGTTCTCTGGCTACACCTTC	CASSHTGFSGYTF
TRBV2	.	.	TRBJ2-7	TGTGCCAGCAGTGAAATAAGACTCTCGAACGAGCAGTACTTC	CASSEIRLSNEQYF
TRBV5-1	.	TRBD2	TRBJ2-1	TGCGCCAGCAGCTTGCGCGGGACGTGGGGGGGAGCCTACAATGAGCAGTTCTTC	CASSLRGTWGGAYNEQFF
TRBV4-3	few	TRBD1	TRBJ1-2	TGCGCCAGCAGCCACCGACAGGGAGGGAATTATGGCTACACCTTC	CASSHRQGGNYGYTF
TRBV2	once	.	TRBJ1-2	TGTGCCAGCCCAAAGTTCCAGGGAAGTGGCTACACCTTC	CASPKFQGSGYTF
TRBV6-4	few	.	TRBJ2-1	TGTGCCAGCAGTGAGTCGGGGAACGGTGAGCAGTTCTTC	CASSESGNGEQFF
TRBV11-2	few	.	TRBJ1-1	TGTGCCAGCACCTTAGGAAGGTTCAACACTGAAGCTTTCTTT	CASTLGRFNTEAFF
TRBV20-1	.	.	TRBJ2-5	TGCAGTGCTAGAGTAGGTGCGGAGACCCAGTACTTC	CSARVGAETQYF
TRBV7-9	.	TRBD1	TRBJ1-1	TGTGCCAGCAGCTTACTCCGGGGACAGCGGAACACTGAAGCTTTCTTT	CASSLLRGQRNTEAFF
TRBV6-6	.	.	TRBJ1-5	TGTGCCAGCAGTCCGCCCATCCGAGGGCCCCAGCATTTT	CASSPPIRGPQHF
TRBV6-5	.	.	TRBJ1-3	TGTGCCAGCAGTTACTTAAGGGGCTCTGGAAACACCATATATTTT	CASSYLRGSGNTIYF
TRBV3-2	.	.	TRBJ2-3	TGTGCCAGCAGCCAAGAAGGAGCGGACAGGGTGTGTGATACGCAGTATTTT	CASSQEGADRVCDTQYF
TRBV4-3	few	.	TRBJ2-5	TGCGCCAGCAGCCAAGATCCATTCGTCAAGACCCAGTACTTC	CASSQDPFVKTQYF
TRBV7-2	few	.	TRBJ2-7	TGTGCCAGCAGTTCTACCCACTACGAGCAGTACTTC	CASSSTHYEQYF
TRBV5-1	.	.	TRBJ2-1	TGCGCCAGCAGCCCCCGTCGGGGGGCGTCGACAAGTGAGCAGTTCTTC	CASSPRRGASTSEQFF
TRBV5-1	few	TRBD2	TRBJ2-2	TGCGCCAGCAGCCCCTCGGGGAGGGGAGACACCGGGGAGCTGTTTTTT	CASSPSGRGDTGELFF
TRBV29-1	.	TRBD2	TRBJ2-3	TGCAGCGCTGAGCGGGGCGCGGGCACAGATACGCAGTATTTT	CSAERGAGTDTQYF
TRBV4-2	few	TRBD1	TRBJ1-6	TGTGCCAGCAGCCAAGAGCCCAGGGGGAATTCACCCCTCCACTTT	CASSQEPRGNSPLHF
TRBV4-1	few	TRBD2	TRBJ2-7	TGCGCCAGCAGCCAAGACGGCGGGGGGGGGCCGGCGTACGAGCAGTACTTC	CASSQDGGGGPAYEQYF
TRBV20-1	.	.	TRBJ2-3	TGCAGTGCAGGGGAGAGCCCCACAGATACGCAGTATTTT	CSAGESPTDTQYF
TRBV29-1	.	.	TRBJ2-5	TGCAGCACCCGAAACTCAAAAGAGACCCAGTACTTC	CSTRNSKETQYF
TRBV29-1	.	TRBD1	TRBJ1-1	TGCAGCGAACGGACAGGGCCCTCGCCATTCTTT	CSERTGPSPFF
TRBV7-9	.	.	TRBJ1-1	TGTGCCAGCAGCTTAACCGGTTGGACTGAAGCTTTCTTT	CASSLTGWTEAFF
TRBV29-1	many	.	TRBJ2-3	TGCAGCGTTGAGTTCCCGACCACTTATTTT	CSVEFPTTYF
TRBV12-3/TRBV12-4	few	.	TRBJ2-3	TGTGCCAGCATCAGTAGGGTGGGGGATACGCAGTATTTT	CASISRVGDTQYF
TRBV5-5	few	.	TRBJ2-1	TGTGCCAGCAGCTTGGAACCAATCGGAAATGAGCAGTTCTTC	CASSLEPIGNEQFF